Sequencing of this T cell receptor beta chain was carried out in a study of cytomegalovirus exposure and HLA in healthy donors. 60 Vbeta and 13 Jbeta primers were used in PCR. Sequencing used immunoSEQ multiplex PCR; TCRdb keeps in-frame clones, though not all of them. This repertoire includes approximately 190,000 clones. The V gene's germline CDR1 is MNHEY and CDR2 SVGAGI. CDR3 size: 15 residues. This chain joins TRBV6-5 and TRBJ2-5; 7 nucleotides agree with TRBD2. The end of the DNA aligns better with TRBJ2-7, so the J call may be wrong. This receptor was obtained from a boy aged 5-17 years in good health and CMV-seronegative. Sequences were obtained from PBMCs. In DNA, the CDR3 is TGTGCCAGCAGTTACGTAGATTCGGGGGGCTACGAGCAGTACTTC. Protein: CASSYVDSGGYEQYF.